This paragraph reports one TCR beta chain. No antigen is known for it. TCRdb's copy holds only in-frame clones and misses some; the assay was immunoSEQ multiplex PCR. Of roughly 5,000 clones in the sample, around 83% were seen once. Trimming took 0 bases from V and 4 from J, leaving 13 bases between them. CDR3 length: 16 residues. The germline V gene encodes CDR1 SGHRS and CDR2 YFSETQ. This sample was included in a study of T cells in lung cancer brain metastases. As for the study in general: About 90% of the roughly 20 patients had no interval therapy between resections. General study points: The analysis could not control for preoperative corticosteroids affecting T cell infiltration in brain metastases.

This receptor was taken from a woman aged 50 to 65 with non-small cell lung cancer. Source material: tumor tissue from the primary lung tumor. V is TRBV5-1 and J is TRBJ2-2, with a possible D match to TRBD1 (5 bases). The CDR3 spells CASSLVVGAGTGELFF. CDR3 DNA sequence: TGCGCCAGCAGCTTGGTTGTAGGGGCAGGCACCGGGGAGCTGTTTTTT. Full variable domain (rest looked up from reference TRBV5-1 and TRBJ2-2): KAGVTQTPRYLIKTRGQQVTLSCSPISGHRSVSWYQQTPGQGLQFLFEYFSETQRNKGNFPGRFSGRQFSNSRSEMNVSTLELGDSALYLCASSLVVGAGTGELFFGEGSRLTVL.